This T cell receptor (beta chain) derives from a study of blood T cell repertoires in COVID-19. Turning to the study itself: Samples of COVID-19 (acute and convalescent) were obtained from the United States, Italy and Spain. The analysed material was cDNA or gDNA that came from T cells, B-cell-depleted T cells, or PBMCs.

Clones were read by immunoSEQ multiplex PCR, and TCRdb kept only the in-frame ones, dropping some. Of approximately 340,000 clones listed, around four fifths are singletons. Germline trimming cut 4 bases from V and 8 bases from J; bases unmatched to any gene: 11. This CDR3 has 16 amino acids. The germline V gene has CDR1 SGHNT and CDR2 YYREEE (reference sequence). The rearrangement links TRBV5-4 to TRBJ1-4; 10 nucleotides agree with TRBD1. Sequenced sample: peripheral blood. This sequence originates from a man aged 25-45 years with active or convalescent COVID-19. This chain's CDR3 is CASSQGGGTGEEKLFF. The CDR3 nucleotides read TGTGCCAGCAGCCAGGGTGGGGGGACAGGGGAAGAAAAACTGTTTTTT.